These 26 T cell receptor beta chains came from one sample sequenced in a study of memory CD4+ T cells and cytomegalovirus serostatus. Single viable CD3+CD4+CD8-CD45RO+ cells were sorted as the memory CD4+ T cells. The protocol was immunoSEQ multiplex PCR, while the TCRdb copy is restricted to in-frame clones and leaves out a portion. The sample lists roughly 56,000 clones, 82% occurring once. Sequencing was carried out using memory CD4+ T cells from blood. These receptors came from an adult in good health and CMV-seronegative.

The chain recombines TRBV15 with TRBJ1-2; weak D call: TRBD1 (5 bases). The CDR3 has 15 residues. V was pared by 0 bases and J by 12 bases, with 20 bases between. Germline loops: CDR1 LNHNV, CDR2 YYDKDF (reference sequence). The CDR3 here is CATSRDPRAGGAHTF. The CDR3 coding sequence is TGTGCCACCAGCAGAGACCCGAGGGCAGGAGGGGCCCACACCTTC.

The chain joins TRBV7-8 to TRBJ2-7; TRBD2 might be the D (7 bases). Germline CDR1 and CDR2: SGHVS and FQNEAQ. The length of the CDR3 is 14 residues. Trimming stripped 2 bases from V and 6 bases from J, with 14 bases between. The DNA of the CDR3 is TGTGCCAGCAGCTTACAGGGAGGGGGTGGCGAGCAGTACTTC. As protein: CASSLQGGGGEQYF. Using reference TRBV7-8 and TRBJ2-7 for the parts outside the CDR3, the full variable domain is GAGVSQSPRYKVAKRGQDVALRCDPISGHVSLFWYQQALGQGPEFLTYFQNEAQLDKSGLPSDRFFAERPEGSVSTLKIQRTQQEDSAVYLCASSLQGGGGEQYFGPGTRLTVT.

V is TRBV28 and J is TRBJ1-2, with 7 bases fitting TRBD1. Trimming cost V 10 bases and J 4 bases; bases outside gene matches: 9. CDR1 is MDHEN and CDR2 is SYDVKM in the germline V gene. This CDR3 is built from 13 residues. The DNA for the CDR3 is TGTGCCACCCTTCAGACAGGGCTCTATGGCTACACCTTC. Its protein product is CATLQTGLYGYTF.

The genes are TRBV4-3 and TRBJ1-2; 7 bases map to TRBD1. The V gene end was trimmed by 0 bases and the J gene end by 4 bases; junction bases not matched to a gene: 17. The CDR3 contains 19 residues. The germline V gene has CDR1 LGHNA and CDR2 YSLEER. The CDR3 here is CASSQDLGQGGLRGYGYTF. For the CDR3, the DNA is TGCGCCAGCAGCCAAGATCTGGGGCAGGGGGGATTAAGGGGCTATGGCTACACCTTC.

The chain combines TRBV10-3 with TRBJ1-2; D is ambiguous. From germline, CDR1 is ENHRY and CDR2 SYGVKD. The CDR3 spans 15 residues. V was shortened by 11 bases and J by 6 bases, with 25 bases between the two germline ends. CDR3 loop: CAAQEGVGKSHGYTF. CDR3 coding DNA: TGTGCCGCACAAGAGGGAGTGGGGAAGAGCCATGGCTACACCTTC.

The chain joins TRBV30 to TRBJ1-5; 7 bases are shared with TRBD1. After removal of 2 bases from V and 3 bases from J, the junction contained 7 bases not matched to a gene. The CDR3 has 15 amino acids. CDR1 GTSNPN and CDR2 SVGIG come from the germline V gene (reference sequence). The CDR3 region is CAWSSTGAYNQPQHF. The CDR3 region has the DNA TGTGCCTGGAGTTCTACAGGGGCGTACAATCAGCCCCAGCATTTT.

The chain is built from TRBV4-2 and TRBJ2-2, with a tentative D call TRBD1 (5 bases). The CDR3 sequence is 16 residues long. V was clipped by 0 bases and J by 6 bases, with 14 bases between them. Germline assignment: CDR1 LGHNA and CDR2 YNFKEQ. CDR3 coding DNA: TGTGCCAGCAGCCAAGATCGGCAGGGTCGAGCCGGGGAGCTGTTTTTT. Amino acids: CASSQDRQGRAGELFF.

The chain employs TRBV9 and TRBJ2-3, with D perhaps being TRBD1 or TRBD2 (6 bases each). Trimming stripped 4 bases from V and 5 bases from J, with 14 bases between. Germline assignment: CDR1 SGDLS and CDR2 YYNGEE. This CDR3 has 14 residues. CDR3 sequence reads: CASSYLGGGDTQYF. CDR3 coding DNA: TGTGCCAGCAGCTATCTGGGGGGCGGAGATACGCAGTATTTT.

V is TRBV5-3 and J is TRBJ2-3, with D possibly being TRBD2 (7 bases). TRBV5-3 is an ORF for which the function is uncertain. Trimming pared 4 bases from V and 4 bases from J, leaving 10 bases between. The CDR3 has 13 amino acids. DNA of the CDR3: TGTGCCAGAAGCGGCGGGGGCTCAGATACGCAGTATTTT. It encodes CARSGGGSDTQYF.

This clone was seen only a few times. The CDR3 DNA sequence: TGCGCCAGCAGCTTGACAGGGAGCGTGGAGACCCAGTACTTC. This sequence encodes CASSLTGSVETQYF. The chain is built from TRBV5-1 and TRBJ2-5, with TRBD1 as a possible D gene (6 bases). CDR1 and CDR2 from the germline V gene are SGHRS and YFSETQ. V was clipped by 1 base and J by 5 bases, with 12 bases between them. There are 14 residues in the CDR3.

This chain uses TRBV7-9 with TRBJ2-3; TRBD2 might be the D (5 bases). The germline V and J ends were trimmed by 1 base and 4 bases, with 12 bases remaining between them. This CDR3 region has 15 residues. Germline V gene data show CDR1 as SEHNR and CDR2 as FQNEAQ (reference sequence). The CDR3 coding sequence is TGTGCCAGCAGCTTAGTACGGGGTATCTCAGATACGCAGTATTTT. The encoded protein is CASSLVRGISDTQYF. Based on the CDR3 plus reference TRBV7-9 and TRBJ2-3, the full variable domain is DTGVSQNPRHKITKRGQNVTFRCDPISEHNRLYWYRQTLGQGPEFLTYFQNEAQLEKSRLLSDRFSAERPKGSFSTLEIQRTEQGDSAMYLCASSLVRGISDTQYFGPGTRLTVL.

This chain uses TRBV2 with TRBJ2-7, with unresolved D. The germline V and J ends were trimmed by 10 bases and 5 bases, with 6 bases remaining between them. CDR3 length: 9 amino acids. Germline V gene sequence: CDR1 SNHLY, CDR2 FYNNEI. CDR3 residues: CATYHEQYF. CDR3 DNA sequence: TGTGCCACTTATCACGAGCAGTACTTC.

The V and J genes are TRBV19 and TRBJ1-5, with 8 bases aligning to TRBD1. The CDR3 is 16 amino acids. Trimming removed 6 bases from V and 2 bases from J; junction bases left unmatched: 9. Germline V gene lookup returns CDR1 LNHDA and CDR2 SQIVND (reference sequence). CDR3 in amino acids: CASSPQGAMGNQPQHF. The CDR3 DNA reads TGTGCCAGTAGCCCCCAGGGGGCCATGGGCAATCAGCCCCAGCATTTT.

The chain carries TRBV15 and TRBJ2-3; TRBD2 matches at 14 bases. CDR1 and CDR2 (germline): LNHNV, YYDKDF (reference sequence). The CDR3 spans 15 residues. V shed 8 bases and J 6 bases; nucleotides not matched to a gene: 7. CDR3 residues: CATARLAGGLDTQYF. CDR3 nucleotides: TGTGCCACCGCCCGACTAGCGGGGGGGCTCGATACGCAGTATTTT.

V is TRBV10-2 and J is TRBJ2-7; TRBD1 agrees at 7 bases. Trimming at V came to 6 bases and at J to 0 bases, leaving 8 bases not matched to a gene. In germline, CDR1 is WSHSY, CDR2 SAAADI. The CDR3 spans 15 residues. CDR3 protein: CASSKTGTDSYEQYF. The CDR3 coding sequence is TGCGCCAGCAGCAAAACCGGGACAGACTCCTACGAGCAGTACTTC.

This chain links TRBV9 with TRBJ1-5; D perhaps matches TRBD1 (5 bases). The CDR3 totals 14 residues. Per the germline V gene, CDR1 is SGDLS and CDR2 is YYNGEE. Trimming removed 2 bases from V and 7 bases from J, with 13 bases in between. The CDR3 nucleotides are TGTGCCAGCAGCGTGGGATCTCAGGGACAGCCCCAGCATTTT. Protein product: CASSVGSQGQPQHF.

The rearrangement uses TRBV5-1 and TRBJ1-4; 11 nucleotides line up with TRBD1. V lost 4 bases, J lost 1 base, and 6 bases stayed unmatched. This CDR3 has 17 amino acids. The germline V gene encodes CDR1 SGHRS and CDR2 YFSETQ. The CDR3 loop reads CASSPGTGGGTNEKLFF. The CDR3 coding sequence is TGCGCCAGCAGCCCCGGGACAGGGGGAGGAACTAATGAAAAACTGTTTTTT.

V gene TRBV28 combines with J gene TRBJ1-6, with TRBD1 matching 7 bases. J gave up 7 bases and V 7 bases, and 1 base lay outside the gene matches. CDR1 is MDHEN and CDR2 is SYDVKM in the germline V gene. This CDR3 contains 12 residues. The CDR3 reads CASNRGNSPLHF. The DNA of the CDR3 is TGTGCCAGCAACAGGGGAAATTCACCCCTCCACTTT.

This chain connects TRBV19 to TRBJ1-1, with D perhaps matching TRBD1 (5 bases). Trimming left V 6 bases short and J 0 bases short, with 17 bases between. Germline loops: CDR1 LNHDA, CDR2 SQIVND (reference sequence). CDR3 length: 16 residues. CDR3 in DNA: TGTGCCAGTAGCCCCCGGGGCGGGAACATGAACACTGAAGCTTTCTTT. Amino acid sequence: CASSPRGGNMNTEAFF.

The V gene is TRBV7-2, the J gene TRBJ2-5, with 8 bases aligning to TRBD2. This CDR3 contains 14 residues. V trimming: 2 bases; J trimming: 4 bases; junction bases outside the gene matches: 3. The V gene's germline CDR1 is SGHTA and CDR2 FQGNSA. Here the CDR3 DNA reads TGTGCCAGCAGCTTAAGTCGGGGGGGAGAGACCCAGTACTTC. Residues: CASSLSRGGETQYF.

The chain links TRBV11-3 to TRBJ2-3; 9 nucleotides align to TRBD2. The CDR3 has 16 amino acids. Germline CDR1 is SGHNT and CDR2 is YENEEA. J lost 6 bases, V lost 5 bases, and 12 bases had no gene match. The DNA of the CDR3 is TGTGCCAGCAGCCGAGCGGGGGGATCTTCGACCGATACGCAGTATTTT. Its protein product is CASSRAGGSSTDTQYF.

This clone was seen more than once but under ten times. The chain recombines TRBV7-2 with TRBJ1-5; 8 bases agree with TRBD1. The CDR3 is 13 amino acids. Per germline, CDR1 SGHTA and CDR2 FQGNSA. Trimming at V came to 5 bases and at J to 9 bases, leaving 6 bases not matched to a gene. The CDR3 DNA is TGTGCCAGCAGCCTGGACAGGGCAAGGCCCCAGCATTTT. Protein product: CASSLDRARPQHF.

The chain is built from TRBV7-2 and TRBJ2-5, with D tentatively TRBD1 (6 bases). The CDR3 totals 16 residues. Trimming took 3 bases from V and 9 from J, leaving 23 bases between them. The germline V gene has CDR1 SGHTA and CDR2 FQGNSA. The CDR3 nucleotides are TGTGCCAGCAGCTTCTCCGAAACAGGGAAGGTACAGGCCCAGTACTTC. Encoded protein: CASSFSETGKVQAQYF.

This clone was detected only once. The genes are TRBV9 and TRBJ1-3, with TRBD1 identical over 10 bases. The V gene end was trimmed by 3 bases and the J gene end by 2 bases; junction bases not matched to a gene: 8. Germline CDR1 reads SGDLS; CDR2 reads YYNGEE. This CDR3 spans 17 amino acids. The DNA for the CDR3 is TGTGCCAGCAGCGCGCGACAGGGGGCATTTACTGGAAACACCATATATTTT. It codes for CASSARQGAFTGNTIYF. The variable domain in full, with the rest retrieved from reference TRBV9 and TRBJ1-3, is DSGVTQTPKHLITATGQRVTLRCSPRSGDLSVYWYQQSLDQGLQFLIQYYNGEERAKGNILERFSAQQFPDLHSELNLSSLELGDSALYFCASSARQGAFTGNTIYFGEGSWLTVV.

This clone was found a few times. The chain combines TRBV28 with TRBJ1-1; no reliable D call. The CDR3 spans 14 residues. Germline-derived CDR1 and CDR2 are MDHEN and SYDVKM. The V and J ends lost 3 bases and 1 base respectively, with 9 bases between them. This CDR3 is CASSFGQRNTEAFF. CDR3 nucleotide sequence: TGTGCCAGCAGTTTTGGGCAGAGGAACACTGAAGCTTTCTTT.

The chain employs TRBV13 and TRBJ2-3; D is unclear. CDR1 and CDR2 (germline): PRHDT, FYEKMQ (reference sequence). Trimming shortened V by 0 bases and J by 3 bases, and 10 bases separated the two germline ends. CDR3 length: 15 amino acids. CDR3 protein: CASSLGSYKTDTQYF. The DNA for the CDR3 is TGTGCCAGCAGCTTAGGGAGCTATAAGACAGATACGCAGTATTTT.